This TCR beta chain was sequenced for a study of blood T cell repertoires in COVID-19. Study as a whole: Some COVID-19 samples were acute and others convalescent; all came from the United States, Italy and Spain.

Produced via immunoSEQ multiplex PCR; TCRdb's table is partial and in-frame only. The table includes fewer than 350,000 clones, approximately 89% detected once. Sequencing was done on a sample of peripheral blood. The sequence came from a woman aged 55 to 70 with COVID-19, enrolled during active disease.

The CDR3 DNA sequence: TGTGCCAGCAGCCGACTAGCGGACCCCGGGGCCCAGTACTTC. It is translated as CASSRLADPGAQYF. The V call is TRBV7-3, the J call TRBJ2-5, with TRBD2 matching 9 bases. The CDR3 sequence is 14 residues long. From germline, CDR1 is SGHTA and CDR2 FQGTGA. V was clipped by 5 bases and J by 9 bases; unmatched bases: 10. Based on the CDR3 plus reference TRBV7-3 and TRBJ2-5, the full variable domain is GAGVSQTPSNKVTEKGKYVELRCDPISGHTALYWYRQSLGQGPEFLIYFQGTGAADDSGLPNDRFFAVRPEGSVSTLKIQRTERGDSAVYLCASSRLADPGAQYFGPGTRLLVL.